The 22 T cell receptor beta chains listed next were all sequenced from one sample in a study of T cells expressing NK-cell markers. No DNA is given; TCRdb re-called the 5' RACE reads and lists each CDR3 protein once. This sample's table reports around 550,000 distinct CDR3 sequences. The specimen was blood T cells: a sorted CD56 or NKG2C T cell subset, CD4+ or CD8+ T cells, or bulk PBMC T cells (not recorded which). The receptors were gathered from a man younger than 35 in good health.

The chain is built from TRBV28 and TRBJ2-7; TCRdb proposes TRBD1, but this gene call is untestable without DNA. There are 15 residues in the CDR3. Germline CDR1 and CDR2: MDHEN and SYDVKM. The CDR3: CASSPWTGVGYEQYF.

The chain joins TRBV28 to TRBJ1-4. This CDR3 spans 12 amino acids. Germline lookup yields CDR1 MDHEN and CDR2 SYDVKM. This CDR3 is CASSLANEKLFF.

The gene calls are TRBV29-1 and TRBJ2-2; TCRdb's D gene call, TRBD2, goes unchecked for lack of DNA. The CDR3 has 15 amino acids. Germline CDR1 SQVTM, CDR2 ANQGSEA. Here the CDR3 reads CSSSLGASGTGELFF.

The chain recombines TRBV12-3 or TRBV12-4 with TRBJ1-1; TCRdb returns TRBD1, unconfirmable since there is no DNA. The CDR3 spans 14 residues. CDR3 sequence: CASHPPDRGGEAFF.

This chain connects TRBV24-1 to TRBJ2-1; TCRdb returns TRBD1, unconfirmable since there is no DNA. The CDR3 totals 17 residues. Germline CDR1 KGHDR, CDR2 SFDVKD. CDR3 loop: CATSDPTAPGVQDEQFF.

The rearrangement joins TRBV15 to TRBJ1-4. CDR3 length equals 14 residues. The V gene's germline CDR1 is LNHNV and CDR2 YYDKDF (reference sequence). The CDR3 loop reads CATSIGEGGEKLFF.

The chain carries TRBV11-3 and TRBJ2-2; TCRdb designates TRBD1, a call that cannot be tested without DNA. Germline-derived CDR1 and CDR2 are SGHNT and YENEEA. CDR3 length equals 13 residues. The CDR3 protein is CASSLPARRELFF.

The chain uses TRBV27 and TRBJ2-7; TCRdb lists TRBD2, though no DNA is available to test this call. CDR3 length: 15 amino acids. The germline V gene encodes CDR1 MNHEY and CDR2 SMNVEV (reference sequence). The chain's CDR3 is CASSFGTSGSDEQYF.

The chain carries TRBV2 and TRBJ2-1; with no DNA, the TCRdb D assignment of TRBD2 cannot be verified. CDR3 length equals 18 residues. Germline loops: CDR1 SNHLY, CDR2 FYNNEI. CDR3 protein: CASIALTSGRIVGNEQFF.

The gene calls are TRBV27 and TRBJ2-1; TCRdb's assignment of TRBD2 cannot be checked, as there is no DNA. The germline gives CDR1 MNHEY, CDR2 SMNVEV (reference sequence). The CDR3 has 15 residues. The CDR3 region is CASSLGTSGRNEQFF.

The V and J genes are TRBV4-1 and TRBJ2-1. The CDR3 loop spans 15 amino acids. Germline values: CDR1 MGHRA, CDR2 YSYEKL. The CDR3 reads CASSQTGLHYNEQFF.

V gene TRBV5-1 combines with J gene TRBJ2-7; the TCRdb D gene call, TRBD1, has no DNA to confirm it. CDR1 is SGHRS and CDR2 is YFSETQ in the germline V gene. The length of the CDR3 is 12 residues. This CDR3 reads CASRGQGGEQYF.

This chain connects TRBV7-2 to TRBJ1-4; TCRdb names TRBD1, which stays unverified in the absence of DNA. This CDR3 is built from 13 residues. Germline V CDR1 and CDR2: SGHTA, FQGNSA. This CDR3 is CASSLVRSGGLFF.

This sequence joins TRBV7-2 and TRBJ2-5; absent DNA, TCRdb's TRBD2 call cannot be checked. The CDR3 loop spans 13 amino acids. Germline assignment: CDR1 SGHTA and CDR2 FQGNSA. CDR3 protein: CASSPKNSLVRYF.

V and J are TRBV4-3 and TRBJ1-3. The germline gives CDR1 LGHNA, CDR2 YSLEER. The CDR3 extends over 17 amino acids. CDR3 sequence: CASSQDSSQRAGNTIYF.

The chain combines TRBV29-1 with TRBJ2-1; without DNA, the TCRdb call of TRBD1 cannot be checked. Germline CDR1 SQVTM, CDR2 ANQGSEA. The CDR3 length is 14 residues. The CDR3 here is CSVVPGRRANEQFF.

CDR3: CSARIYGGATDTQYF. The chain has TRBV20-1 and TRBJ2-3; the D gene TCRdb calls, TRBD1, cannot be checked with no DNA. Per germline, CDR1 DFQATT and CDR2 SNEGSKA (reference sequence). The CDR3 length is 15 residues.

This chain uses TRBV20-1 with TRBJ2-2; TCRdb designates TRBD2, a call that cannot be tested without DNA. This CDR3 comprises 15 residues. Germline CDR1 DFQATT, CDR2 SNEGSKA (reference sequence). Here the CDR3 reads CSASPGLVYTGELFF.

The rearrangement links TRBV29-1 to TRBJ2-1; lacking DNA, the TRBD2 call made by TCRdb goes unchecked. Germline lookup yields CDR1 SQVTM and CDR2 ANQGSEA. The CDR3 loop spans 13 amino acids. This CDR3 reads CSVGSGGAVEQFF.

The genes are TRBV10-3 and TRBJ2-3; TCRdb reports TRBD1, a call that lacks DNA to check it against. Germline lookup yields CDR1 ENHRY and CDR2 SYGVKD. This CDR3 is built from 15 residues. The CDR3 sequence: CAIRGRNPGADTQYF.

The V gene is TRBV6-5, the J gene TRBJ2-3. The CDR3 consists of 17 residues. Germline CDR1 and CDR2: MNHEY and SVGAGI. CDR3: CASSYSFGLASTDTQYF.

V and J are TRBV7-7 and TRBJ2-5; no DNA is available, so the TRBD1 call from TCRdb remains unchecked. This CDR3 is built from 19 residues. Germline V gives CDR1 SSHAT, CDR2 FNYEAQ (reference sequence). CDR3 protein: CASSLDRGLSTLPQETQYF.